The 9 T cell receptor beta chains in this list originate from one sample, sequenced in a study of blood T cell repertoires in COVID-19. Measured with immunoSEQ multiplex PCR; TCRdb has only the in-frame clones, and not every one. The data show around 140,000 clones, with around 88% seen just once and 10% held by the top ten. The material sequenced was peripheral blood. These receptors all come from a man between 50 and 59 years old with acute or convalescent COVID-19.

The genes are TRBV19 and TRBJ1-5; D ambiguous. Trimming shortened V by 9 bases and J by 6 bases, and 18 bases separated the two germline ends. In germline, CDR1 is LNHDA, CDR2 SQIVND (reference sequence). The CDR3 has 14 residues. The CDR3 nucleotides are TGTGCCAGCCTCCCGGGAGGGTACACTCAGCCCCAGCATTTT. Protein product: CASLPGGYTQPQHF.

CDR3 bases: TGTGCCAGCAGCTCAGGGGCAGCCAGCCCTAACTATGGCTACACCTTC. Amino acids: CASSSGAASPNYGYTF. V is TRBV9 and J is TRBJ1-2; D may be TRBD1 (6 bases). V was pared by 4 bases and J by 0 bases, with 16 bases between. In germline, CDR1 is SGDLS, CDR2 YYNGEE. The CDR3 is made up of 16 amino acids.

This rearrangement joins TRBV29-1 to TRBJ2-3, with no clear D. The germline CDR1 and CDR2 sequences are SQVTM and ANQGSEA. The CDR3 runs 10 residues. The CDR3 region is CTSSTDTQYF. CDR3 sequence (DNA): TGCACTTCCTCCACAGATACGCAGTATTTT.

The chain recombines TRBV5-1 with TRBJ1-3; D unclear. The CDR3 is 15 amino acids. CDR1 and CDR2 from the germline V gene are SGHRS and YFSETQ. V lost 0 bases, J lost 3 bases, and 10 bases lay in between. CDR3 sequence: CASSLAWLGGNTIYF. The DNA of the CDR3 is TGCGCCAGCAGCTTGGCCTGGCTAGGTGGAAACACCATATATTTT.

CDR3 sequence reads: CASSLLAGGNNSPLHF. In DNA form, the CDR3 reads TGCGCCAGCAGCTTGTTGGCAGGGGGAAATAATTCACCCCTCCACTTT. The chain is built from TRBV5-1 and TRBJ1-6; 7 bases agree with TRBD1. Germline V lookup: CDR1 SGHRS, CDR2 YFSETQ. V lost 1 base, J lost 5 bases, and 6 bases stayed unmatched. There are 16 residues in the CDR3.

This rearrangement joins TRBV6-5 to TRBJ2-4, with 7 bases matching TRBD2. The V and J ends lost 5 bases and 9 bases, in that order; junction bases with no gene match: 10. Germline V gives CDR1 MNHEY, CDR2 SVGAGI. The CDR3 runs 14 residues. The CDR3 bases are TGTGCCAGCAGTCCGGGACTAAGGGAGACCATTCAGTACTTC. This encodes CASSPGLRETIQYF.

V usage is TRBV6-5 and J usage is TRBJ2-2, with 10 bases matching TRBD1. The CDR3 has 15 residues. The junction had 6 bases not matched to a gene; V was cut back by 6 bases and J by 5 bases. Germline V gene lookup returns CDR1 MNHEY and CDR2 SVGAGI. CDR3: CASSGTGALTGELFF. The CDR3 DNA reads TGTGCCAGCAGCGGGACAGGGGCTCTAACCGGGGAGCTGTTTTTT.

J is TRBJ2-1 and V is TRBV28, with 8 bases fitting TRBD2. CDR3 length: 16 residues. V was clipped by 2 bases and J by 8 bases; unmatched bases: 11. The germline V gene has CDR1 MDHEN and CDR2 SYDVKM. CDR3 sequence reads: CASSLPPGLVLHEQFF. DNA for the CDR3: TGTGCCAGCAGTTTACCCCCGGGACTAGTTCTCCATGAGCAGTTCTTC.

The chain links TRBV18 to TRBJ1-1; 7 positions agree with TRBD1. V was clipped by 3 bases and J by 0 bases; unmatched bases: 7. Germline CDR1 KGHSH, CDR2 LQKENI. The CDR3 runs 16 residues. Here the CDR3 DNA reads TGTGCCAGCTCACCGATGCAGGGGGAACTGAACACTGAAGCTTTCTTT. Translated: CASSPMQGELNTEAFF.